The clone carrying this TCR beta chain was recorded many times. Construction of the TCR beta libraries employed iRepertoire HTBI primers in conjunction with Arm-PCR of CDR3 regions. Authors' methods: Samples jointly harbored 55 to 75 TRBV and over 11 TRBJ segments. Using its own MiXCR run on the multiplex PCR reads, TCRdb lists one record per CDR3 protein. The V and J calls reflect TCRdb's pipeline rather than the authors' work. The sample contains some 490,000 distinct CDR3 sequences, 9.5% to 15% of which appear only once. This sample is drawn from a study of regulatory T cells in long-lasting Graves disease. The time point: newly diagnosed GD, antithyroid drugs for less than 3 months. PBMCs provided the RNA from which the TCR library was made. The data were also submitted as part of a second study, on T cells in Graves' hyperthyroidism and ophthalmopathy.

This sequence originates from a woman in her thirties with Graves disease. The sample in question was peripheral blood mononuclear cells (PBMCs), obtained at new diagnosis, from a patient treated with antithyroid drugs.

In DNA form, the CDR3 reads TGCGCCAGCAGCCAAGTACCGGGCGGCTATAATTCACCCCTCCACTTT. Protein sequence: CASSQVPGGYNSPLHF. This chain joins TRBV4-1 and TRBJ1-6; D not resolved. V gave up 1 base and J gave up 3 bases, with 10 bases separating them. Germline V lookup: CDR1 MGHRA, CDR2 YSYEKL. The CDR3 extends over 16 amino acids.